This T cell receptor beta chain comes out of a study of T cell responses to AZD1222 COVID-19 vaccine. Study-wide results and caveats: Distributed over spike, vaccine-associated CD4 TCRs predominated at 160-218 and 743-854. Two AZD1222 doses significantly raised spike-specific TCR breadth and depth over controls. Most donors were white British and more were female, and clonal diversity was possibly underestimated. Repertoire samples came only from after the peak T cell response.

Notes on this clone: The antigen is undetermined.

Produced via immunoSEQ multiplex PCR; TCRdb's table is partial and in-frame only. Among 150,000 or so clones, about 89% were seen once, and the ten largest hold over 3%. Germline V CDR1 and CDR2: LNHDA, SQIVND (reference sequence). V lost 3 bases, J lost 8 bases, and 23 bases lay in between. The CDR3 has 17 residues. The material was peripheral blood, obtained 28 days after the second AZD1222 dose. This chain joins TRBV19 and TRBJ2-4, with D perhaps matching TRBD1 (6 bases). The receptor was isolated from an adult who received the AZD1222 COVID-19 vaccine. CDR3 amino acids: CASSIGTGPRLLDIQYF. The CDR3 DNA is TGTGCCAGTAGTATTGGCACAGGGCCGCGTTTGTTGGACATTCAGTACTTC. The full variable domain, in which reference TRBV19 and TRBJ2-4 provide the parts outside the CDR3, is DGGITQSPKYLFRKEGQNVTLSCEQNLNHDAMYWYRQDPGQGLRLIYYSQIVNDFQKGDIAEGYSVSREKKESFPLTVTSAQKNPTAFYLCASSIGTGPRLLDIQYFGAGTRLSVL.